The rows below give T cell receptor beta chains drawn from one sample of a study of blood T cell repertoires in COVID-19. Libraries were prepared by immunoSEQ multiplex PCR; TCRdb keeps only in-frame clonotypes and omits some of them. Found here are about 60,000 clones, around 80% of them singletons; the top ten hold around 4%. The sample consisted of PBMCs or T cells enriched from blood (not recorded which). The source of these receptors is a woman aged 40 to 50 with acute COVID-19. Both conserved end residues are part of each CDR3. A D gene is named only where the DNA matches it firmly. Size tells how often a clone was seen (once, few, many) or the class of an expanded clone, and some rows leave it out.

cdr3_length: 17
d_call: TRBD2
v_call: TRBV9
j_call: TRBJ2-1
clone_size: .
cdr3_nt: TGTGCCAGCAGCCCAAAGGGCGGGGGGACCTCCTACAATGAGCAGTTCTTC
cdr3_aa: CASSPKGGGTSYNEQFF

cdr3_length: 18
d_call: .
v_call: TRBV11-2
j_call: TRBJ1-2
clone_size: .
cdr3_nt: TGTGCCAGCAGGTCGAGGGGGTCCGAATTCTTCAATAACTATGGCTACACCTTC
cdr3_aa: CASRSRGSEFFNNYGYTF

cdr3_length: 13
d_call: .
v_call: TRBV9
j_call: TRBJ2-1
clone_size: .
cdr3_nt: TGTGCCAGCAGCGATAGCGCCTACAATGAGCAGTTCTTC
cdr3_aa: CASSDSAYNEQFF

cdr3_length: 16
d_call: TRBD1
v_call: TRBV5-8
j_call: TRBJ1-6
clone_size: once
cdr3_nt: TGTGCCAGCAGCTTCTTCCGGACAGGTCCCCATTCACCCCTCCACTTT
cdr3_aa: CASSFFRTGPHSPLHF

cdr3_length: 12
d_call: .
v_call: TRBV10-1
j_call: TRBJ2-3
clone_size: .
cdr3_nt: TGCGCCAGCAGCAGACAGGCAGATACGCAGTATTTT
cdr3_aa: CASSRQADTQYF

cdr3_length: 14
d_call: .
v_call: TRBV25-1
j_call: TRBJ1-3
clone_size: .
cdr3_nt: TGTGCCAGCAGTGAAGGGAGCTCTGGAAACACCATATATTTT
cdr3_aa: CASSEGSSGNTIYF

cdr3_length: 12
d_call: TRBD1
v_call: TRBV15
j_call: TRBJ2-7
clone_size: .
cdr3_nt: TGTGCCACCCGGGACAGGGACTACGAGCAGTACTTC
cdr3_aa: CATRDRDYEQYF

cdr3_length: 9
d_call: .
v_call: TRBV29-1
j_call: TRBJ1-2
clone_size: .
cdr3_nt: TGCAGCGTTGACAGTGGCTACACCTTC
cdr3_aa: CSVDSGYTF

cdr3_length: 16
d_call: .
v_call: TRBV3-1/TRBV3-2
j_call: TRBJ1-2
clone_size: .
cdr3_nt: TGTGCCAGCAGCCAAGATCGAATGGGGGGGTACTATGGCTACACCTTC
cdr3_aa: CASSQDRMGGYYGYTF

cdr3_length: 14
d_call: .
v_call: TRBV7-2
j_call: TRBJ1-1
clone_size: .
cdr3_nt: TGTGCCAGCAGCGTTTCTCAGGGGCACACTGAAGCTTTCTTT
cdr3_aa: CASSVSQGHTEAFF

cdr3_length: 14
d_call: .
v_call: TRBV7-3
j_call: TRBJ2-3
clone_size: .
cdr3_nt: TGTGCCAGCAGTCCAACAGGTCCCCCAGATACGCAGTATTTT
cdr3_aa: CASSPTGPPDTQYF

cdr3_length: 15
d_call: .
v_call: TRBV4-1
j_call: TRBJ1-6
clone_size: .
cdr3_nt: TGCGCCAGCAGCCAAGAAGCGATTCGGGTTTCACCCCTCCACTTT
cdr3_aa: CASSQEAIRVSPLHF

cdr3_length: 14
d_call: .
v_call: TRBV7-2
j_call: TRBJ2-7
clone_size: .
cdr3_nt: TGTGCCAGCAGCTTAGATCCCCGTTCCTACGAGCAGTACTTC
cdr3_aa: CASSLDPRSYEQYF

cdr3_length: 13
d_call: TRBD1
v_call: TRBV4-2
j_call: TRBJ1-1
clone_size: .
cdr3_nt: TGTGCCAGCAGCCAGGGACAGCACACTGAAGCTTTCTTT
cdr3_aa: CASSQGQHTEAFF

cdr3_length: 16
d_call: TRBD2
v_call: TRBV3-1/TRBV3-2
j_call: TRBJ2-2
clone_size: .
cdr3_nt: TGTGCCAGCAGCCAAGGCCTTAGCGGGAGGACGGGGGAGCTGTTTTTT
cdr3_aa: CASSQGLSGRTGELFF

cdr3_length: 13
d_call: .
v_call: TRBV27
j_call: TRBJ2-3
clone_size: once
cdr3_nt: TGTGCCAGCAGTATCCTCCGCACAGATACGCAGTATTTT
cdr3_aa: CASSILRTDTQYF

cdr3_length: 16
d_call: TRBD1
v_call: TRBV10-3
j_call: TRBJ1-5
clone_size: .
cdr3_nt: TGTGCCATCAGTGAGCCCCGGACAGGATTCAATCAGCCCCAGCATTTT
cdr3_aa: CAISEPRTGFNQPQHF

cdr3_length: 14
d_call: .
v_call: TRBV10-3
j_call: TRBJ2-3
clone_size: .
cdr3_nt: TGTGCCATCAGCCCTGGACAGATCACAGATACGCAGTATTTT
cdr3_aa: CAISPGQITDTQYF

cdr3_length: 14
d_call: TRBD1
v_call: TRBV19
j_call: TRBJ2-1
clone_size: .
cdr3_nt: TGTGCCAGTAACTCGGACAGGGATCGCAATGAGCAGTTCTTC
cdr3_aa: CASNSDRDRNEQFF

cdr3_length: 14
d_call: TRBD2
v_call: TRBV6-4
j_call: TRBJ2-2
clone_size: few
cdr3_nt: TGTGCCAGCAGTAGCGGGGGGGCCACCGGGGAGCTGTTTTTT
cdr3_aa: CASSSGGATGELFF

cdr3_length: 13
d_call: TRBD1
v_call: TRBV9
j_call: TRBJ2-7
clone_size: few
cdr3_nt: TGTGCCAGCAGTGGGACAGACAATTACGAGCAGTACTTC
cdr3_aa: CASSGTDNYEQYF

cdr3_length: 15
d_call: .
v_call: TRBV19
j_call: TRBJ2-7
clone_size: .
cdr3_nt: TGTGCCAGTAGTATAGTAGGCGGGGAAACCTACGAGCAGTACTTC
cdr3_aa: CASSIVGGETYEQYF

cdr3_length: 13
d_call: TRBD1
v_call: TRBV28
j_call: TRBJ2-2
clone_size: .
cdr3_nt: TGTGCCACCGGACAGGTGTACACCGGGGAGCTGTTTTTT
cdr3_aa: CATGQVYTGELFF

cdr3_length: 12
d_call: .
v_call: TRBV13
j_call: TRBJ2-3
clone_size: .
cdr3_nt: TGTGCCAGCAGCCTCGTCCCAGATACGCAGTATTTT
cdr3_aa: CASSLVPDTQYF

cdr3_length: 15
d_call: TRBD1
v_call: TRBV7-6
j_call: TRBJ2-7
clone_size: .
cdr3_nt: TGTGCCAGCAGCTCTGGGGACAGGGACTCCTACGAGCAGTACTTC
cdr3_aa: CASSSGDRDSYEQYF

cdr3_length: 17
d_call: .
v_call: TRBV29-1
j_call: TRBJ2-1
clone_size: .
cdr3_nt: TGCAGCGTTGAAGGCTACCGAGGGAGCAGCTCCTACAATGAGCAGTTCTTC
cdr3_aa: CSVEGYRGSSSYNEQFF

cdr3_length: 16
d_call: .
v_call: TRBV28
j_call: TRBJ1-3
clone_size: few
cdr3_nt: TGTGCCAGCAGTTTTTTTGAGGAGCGCTCTGGAAACACCATATATTTT
cdr3_aa: CASSFFEERSGNTIYF

cdr3_length: 15
d_call: .
v_call: TRBV9
j_call: TRBJ1-4
clone_size: .
cdr3_nt: TGTGCCAGCAGCGTAGGAGTGGCAGGGGTTGAAAAACTGTTTTTT
cdr3_aa: CASSVGVAGVEKLFF

cdr3_length: 13
d_call: .
v_call: TRBV7-9
j_call: TRBJ1-6
clone_size: .
cdr3_nt: TGTGCCAGCAGTTTCCTACGGGACACACCCCTCCACTTT
cdr3_aa: CASSFLRDTPLHF

cdr3_length: 12
d_call: TRBD1
v_call: TRBV2
j_call: TRBJ1-5
clone_size: .
cdr3_nt: TGTGCCAGCGGGACAGGCAATCAGCCCCAGCATTTT
cdr3_aa: CASGTGNQPQHF

cdr3_length: 13
d_call: TRBD1
v_call: TRBV10-3
j_call: TRBJ1-1
clone_size: .
cdr3_nt: TGTGCCATCAGTAATGACAGGGCCACTGAAGCTTTCTTT
cdr3_aa: CAISNDRATEAFF

cdr3_length: 16
d_call: .
v_call: TRBV5-4
j_call: TRBJ2-2
clone_size: .
cdr3_nt: TGTGCCAGCAGCTTGGCCCGGCGGGAAAACACCGGGGAGCTGTTTTTT
cdr3_aa: CASSLARRENTGELFF

cdr3_length: 15
d_call: TRBD2
v_call: TRBV3-1/TRBV3-2
j_call: TRBJ2-3
clone_size: once
cdr3_nt: TGTGCCAGCAGCCCACTGGGACTAGCGGGGACAACGCAGTATTTT
cdr3_aa: CASSPLGLAGTTQYF

cdr3_length: 14
d_call: TRBD1
v_call: TRBV19
j_call: TRBJ2-2
clone_size: .
cdr3_nt: TGTGCCAGTAGTAACAGGGGGGACACCGGGGAGCTGTTTTTT
cdr3_aa: CASSNRGDTGELFF

cdr3_length: 14
d_call: TRBD1
v_call: TRBV9
j_call: TRBJ2-7
clone_size: .
cdr3_nt: TGTGCCAGCAGCATAGGACAGGGGGCGTACGAGCAGTACTTC
cdr3_aa: CASSIGQGAYEQYF

cdr3_length: 15
d_call: TRBD1
v_call: TRBV6-5
j_call: TRBJ2-2
clone_size: .
cdr3_nt: TGTGCCACCTTGATGGGGGACAGTAACACCGGGGAGCTGTTTTTT
cdr3_aa: CATLMGDSNTGELFF

cdr3_length: 16
d_call: .
v_call: TRBV24-1
j_call: TRBJ2-6
clone_size: .
cdr3_nt: TGTGCCACCAGTGATTCCGGGGTCGCTGGGGCCAACGTCCTGACTTTC
cdr3_aa: CATSDSGVAGANVLTF

cdr3_length: 16
d_call: .
v_call: TRBV7-3
j_call: TRBJ1-6
clone_size: .
cdr3_nt: TGTGCCAGCAGCCCCACGCTTGGCAGGAGGTATTCACCCCTCCACTTT
cdr3_aa: CASSPTLGRRYSPLHF

cdr3_length: 16
d_call: TRBD1
v_call: TRBV5-1
j_call: TRBJ1-3
clone_size: .
cdr3_nt: TGCGCCAGCAGCTTGGAGGCAGGGGGAACTGGAAACACCATATATTTT
cdr3_aa: CASSLEAGGTGNTIYF

cdr3_length: 16
d_call: TRBD1
v_call: TRBV5-8
j_call: TRBJ1-2
clone_size: .
cdr3_nt: TGTGCCAGCAGCCTCTGGGCCCCCGGGACAGGGGAGAGCTACACCTTC
cdr3_aa: CASSLWAPGTGESYTF

cdr3_length: 17
d_call: TRBD1
v_call: TRBV24-1
j_call: TRBJ1-4
clone_size: .
cdr3_nt: TGTGCCACCAGTGACTATGCCGGGACAGGGGATAATGAAAAACTGTTTTTT
cdr3_aa: CATSDYAGTGDNEKLFF

cdr3_length: 15
d_call: TRBD1
v_call: TRBV19
j_call: TRBJ2-2
clone_size: .
cdr3_nt: TGTGCCAGTAGAACGGGACAGGGGGCCACCGGGGAGCTGTTTTTT
cdr3_aa: CASRTGQGATGELFF